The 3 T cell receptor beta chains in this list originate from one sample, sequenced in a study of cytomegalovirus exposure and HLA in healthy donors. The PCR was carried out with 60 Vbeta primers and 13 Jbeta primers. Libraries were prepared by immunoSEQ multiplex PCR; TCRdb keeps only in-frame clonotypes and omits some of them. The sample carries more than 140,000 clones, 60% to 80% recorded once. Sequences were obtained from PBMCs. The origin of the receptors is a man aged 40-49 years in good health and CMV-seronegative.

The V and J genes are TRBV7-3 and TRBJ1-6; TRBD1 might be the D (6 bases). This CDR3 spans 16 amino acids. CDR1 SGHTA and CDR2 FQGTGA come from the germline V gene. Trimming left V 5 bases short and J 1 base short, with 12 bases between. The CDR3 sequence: CASSLRGGSYNSPLHF. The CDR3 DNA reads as TGTGCCAGCAGCCTAAGAGGGGGATCCTATAATTCACCCCTCCACTTT.

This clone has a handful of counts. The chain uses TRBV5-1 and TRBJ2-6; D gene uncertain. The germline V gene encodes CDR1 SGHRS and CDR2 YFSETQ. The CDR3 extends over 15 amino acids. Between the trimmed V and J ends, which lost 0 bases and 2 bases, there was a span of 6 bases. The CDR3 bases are TGCGCCAGCAGCTTGGGGCAGGCTGGGGCCAACGTCCTGACTTTC. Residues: CASSLGQAGANVLTF.

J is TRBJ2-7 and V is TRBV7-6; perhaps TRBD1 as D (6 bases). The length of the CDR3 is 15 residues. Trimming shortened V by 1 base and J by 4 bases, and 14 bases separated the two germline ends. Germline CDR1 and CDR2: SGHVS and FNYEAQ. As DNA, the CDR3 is TGTGCCAGCAGCTTAGTACAGGGTGCTAAATACGAGCAGTACTTC. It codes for CASSLVQGAKYEQYF.